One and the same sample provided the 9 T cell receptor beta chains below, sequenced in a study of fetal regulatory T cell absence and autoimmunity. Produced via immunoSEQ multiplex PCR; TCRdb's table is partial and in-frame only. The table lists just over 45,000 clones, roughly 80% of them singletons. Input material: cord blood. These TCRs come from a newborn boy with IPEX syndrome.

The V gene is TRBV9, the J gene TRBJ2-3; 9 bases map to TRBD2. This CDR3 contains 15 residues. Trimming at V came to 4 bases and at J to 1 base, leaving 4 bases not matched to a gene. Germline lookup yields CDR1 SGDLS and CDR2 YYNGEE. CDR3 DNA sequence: TGTGCCAGCAGCCCAGCGGGGGGACGCACAGATACGCAGTATTTT. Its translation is CASSPAGGRTDTQYF.

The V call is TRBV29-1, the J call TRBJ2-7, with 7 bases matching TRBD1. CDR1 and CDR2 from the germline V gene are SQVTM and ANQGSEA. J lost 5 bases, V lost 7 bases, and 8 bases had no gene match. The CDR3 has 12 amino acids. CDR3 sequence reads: CSAWDRGHEQYF. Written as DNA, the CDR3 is TGCAGCGCTTGGGACAGAGGCCACGAGCAGTACTTC.

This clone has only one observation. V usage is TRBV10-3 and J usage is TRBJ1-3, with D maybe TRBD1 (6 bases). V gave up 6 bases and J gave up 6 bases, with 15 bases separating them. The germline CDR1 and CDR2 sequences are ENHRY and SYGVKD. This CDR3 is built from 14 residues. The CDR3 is CAISQQGMENTIYF. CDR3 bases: TGTGCCATCAGCCAACAGGGTATGGAAAACACCATATATTTT.

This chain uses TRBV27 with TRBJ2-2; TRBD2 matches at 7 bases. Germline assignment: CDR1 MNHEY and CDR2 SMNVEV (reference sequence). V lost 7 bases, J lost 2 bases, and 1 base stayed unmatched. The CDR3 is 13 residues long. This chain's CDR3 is CASTSGNTGELFF. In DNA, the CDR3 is TGTGCCAGCACTAGCGGAAACACCGGGGAGCTGTTTTTT.

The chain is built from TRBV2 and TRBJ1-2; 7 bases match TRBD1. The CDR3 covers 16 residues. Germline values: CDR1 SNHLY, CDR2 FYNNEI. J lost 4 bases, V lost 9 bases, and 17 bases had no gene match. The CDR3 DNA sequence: TGTGCCAGAAGGGGGGAAGGCACAGGGGAGGGCTATGGCTACACCTTC. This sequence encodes CARRGEGTGEGYGYTF.

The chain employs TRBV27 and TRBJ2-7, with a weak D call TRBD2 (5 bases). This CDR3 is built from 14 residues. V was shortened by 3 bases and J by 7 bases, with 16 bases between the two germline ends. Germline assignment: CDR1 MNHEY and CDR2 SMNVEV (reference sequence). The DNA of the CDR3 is TGTGCCAGCAGTTTTTCGGGATTTCTTGGGGAGCAGTACTTC. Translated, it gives CASSFSGFLGEQYF.

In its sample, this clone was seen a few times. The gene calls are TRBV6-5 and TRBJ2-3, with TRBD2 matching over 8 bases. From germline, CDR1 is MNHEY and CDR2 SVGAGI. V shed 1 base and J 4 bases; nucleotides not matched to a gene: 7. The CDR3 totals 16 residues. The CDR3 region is CASSYFGLARADTQYF. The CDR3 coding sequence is TGTGCCAGCAGTTACTTCGGACTAGCTAGGGCAGATACGCAGTATTTT.

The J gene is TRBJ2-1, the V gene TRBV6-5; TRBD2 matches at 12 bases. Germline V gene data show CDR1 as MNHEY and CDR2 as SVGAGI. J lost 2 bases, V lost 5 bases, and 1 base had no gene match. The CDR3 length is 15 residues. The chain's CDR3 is CASSRLAGAYNEQFF. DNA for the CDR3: TGTGCCAGCAGTCGACTAGCGGGGGCCTACAATGAGCAGTTCTTC.

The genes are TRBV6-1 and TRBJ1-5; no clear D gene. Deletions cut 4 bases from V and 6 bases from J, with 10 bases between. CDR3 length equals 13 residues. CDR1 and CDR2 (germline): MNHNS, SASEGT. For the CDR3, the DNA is TGTGCCAGCAGTGTGACCGGCGTTCAGCCCCAGCATTTT. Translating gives CASSVTGVQPQHF.